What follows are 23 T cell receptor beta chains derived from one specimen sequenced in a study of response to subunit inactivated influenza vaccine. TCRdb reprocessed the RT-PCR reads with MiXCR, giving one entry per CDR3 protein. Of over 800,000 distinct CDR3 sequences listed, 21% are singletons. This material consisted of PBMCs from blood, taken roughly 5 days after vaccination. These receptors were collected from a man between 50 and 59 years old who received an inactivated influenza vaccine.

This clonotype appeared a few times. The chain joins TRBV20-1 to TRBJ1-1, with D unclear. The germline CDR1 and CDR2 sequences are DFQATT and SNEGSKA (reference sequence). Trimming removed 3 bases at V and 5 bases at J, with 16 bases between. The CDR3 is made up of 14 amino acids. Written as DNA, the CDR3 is TGCAGTGCTAGGGAATTCACCTTGATGACTGAAGCTTTCTTT. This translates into CSAREFTLMTEAFF.

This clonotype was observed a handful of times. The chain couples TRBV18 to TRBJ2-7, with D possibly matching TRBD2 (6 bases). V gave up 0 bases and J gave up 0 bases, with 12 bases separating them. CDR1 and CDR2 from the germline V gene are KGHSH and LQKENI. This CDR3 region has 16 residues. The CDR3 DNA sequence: TGTGCCAGCTCACCACCGGGACTGCTCCCCTCCTACGAGCAGTACTTC. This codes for CASSPPGLLPSYEQYF.

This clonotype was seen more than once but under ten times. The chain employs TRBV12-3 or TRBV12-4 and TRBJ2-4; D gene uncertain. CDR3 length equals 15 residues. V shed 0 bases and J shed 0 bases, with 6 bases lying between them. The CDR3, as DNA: TGTGCCAGCAGTTTAGCGGCTATAGCCAAAAACATTCAGTACTTC. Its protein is CASSLAAIAKNIQYF.

CDR3 sequence: CASSLATGLSTDTQYF. As DNA, the CDR3 is TGTGCCAGCAGCTTAGCGACCGGTTTAAGCACAGATACGCAGTATTTT. This chain joins TRBV7-2 and TRBJ2-3, with D unclear. CDR1 is SGHTA and CDR2 is FQGNSA in the germline V gene. CDR3 size: 16 residues. Trimming removed 0 bases from V and 0 bases from J, with 10 bases in between.

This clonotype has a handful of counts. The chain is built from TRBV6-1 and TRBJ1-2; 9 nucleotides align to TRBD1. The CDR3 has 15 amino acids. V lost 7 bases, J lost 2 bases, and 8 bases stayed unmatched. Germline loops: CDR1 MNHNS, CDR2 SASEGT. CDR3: CASTGTGGKNYGYTF. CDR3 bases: TGTGCCAGCACCGGAACAGGGGGCAAGAACTATGGCTACACCTTC.

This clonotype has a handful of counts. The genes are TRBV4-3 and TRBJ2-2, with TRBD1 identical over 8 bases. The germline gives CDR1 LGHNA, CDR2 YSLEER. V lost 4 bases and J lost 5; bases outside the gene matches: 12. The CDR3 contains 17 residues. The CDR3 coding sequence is TGCGCCAGCAGCCCTGGACAGGGTGTCCTCAGGACCGGGGAGCTGTTTTTT. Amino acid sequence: CASSPGQGVLRTGELFF.

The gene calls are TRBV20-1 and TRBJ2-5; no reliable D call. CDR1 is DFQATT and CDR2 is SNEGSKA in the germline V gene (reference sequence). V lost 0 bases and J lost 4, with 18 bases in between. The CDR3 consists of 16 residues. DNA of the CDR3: TGCAGTGCTAGAGATCTATTATCCGGCAGAGGAGAGACCCAGTACTTC. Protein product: CSARDLLSGRGETQYF.

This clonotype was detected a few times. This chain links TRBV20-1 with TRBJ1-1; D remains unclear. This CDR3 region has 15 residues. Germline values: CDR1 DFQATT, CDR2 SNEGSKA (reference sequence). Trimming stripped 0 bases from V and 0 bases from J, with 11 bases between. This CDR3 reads CSARDLRDMNTEAFF. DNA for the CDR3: TGCAGTGCTAGAGATTTAAGAGACATGAACACTGAAGCTTTCTTT.

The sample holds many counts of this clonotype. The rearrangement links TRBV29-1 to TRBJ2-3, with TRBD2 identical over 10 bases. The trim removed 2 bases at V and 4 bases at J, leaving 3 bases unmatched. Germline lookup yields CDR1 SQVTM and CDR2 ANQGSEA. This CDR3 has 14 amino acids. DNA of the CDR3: TGCAGCGTTGAAAAGCGGGGGGGCTCAGATACGCAGTATTTT. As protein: CSVEKRGGSDTQYF.

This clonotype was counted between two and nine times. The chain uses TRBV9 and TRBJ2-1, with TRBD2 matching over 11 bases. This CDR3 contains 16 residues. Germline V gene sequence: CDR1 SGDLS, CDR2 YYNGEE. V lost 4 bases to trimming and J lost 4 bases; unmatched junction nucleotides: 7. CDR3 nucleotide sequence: TGTGCCAGCAGCCCGCGACTAGCGGGGCTATACAATGAGCAGTTCTTC. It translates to CASSPRLAGLYNEQFF.

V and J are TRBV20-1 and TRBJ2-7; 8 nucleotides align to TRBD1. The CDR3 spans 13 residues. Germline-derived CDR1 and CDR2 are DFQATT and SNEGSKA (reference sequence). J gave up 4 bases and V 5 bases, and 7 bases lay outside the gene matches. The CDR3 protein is CSAPGQGRYEQYF. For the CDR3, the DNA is TGCAGTGCTCCCGGACAGGGTCGGTACGAGCAGTACTTC.

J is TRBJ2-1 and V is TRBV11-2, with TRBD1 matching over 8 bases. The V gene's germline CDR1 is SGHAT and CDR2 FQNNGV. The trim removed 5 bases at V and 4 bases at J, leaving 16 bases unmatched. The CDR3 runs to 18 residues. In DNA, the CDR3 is TGTGCCAGCAGCGCGCGTTACGGCGACAGGGGAGGATACAATGAGCAGTTCTTC. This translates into CASSARYGDRGGYNEQFF.

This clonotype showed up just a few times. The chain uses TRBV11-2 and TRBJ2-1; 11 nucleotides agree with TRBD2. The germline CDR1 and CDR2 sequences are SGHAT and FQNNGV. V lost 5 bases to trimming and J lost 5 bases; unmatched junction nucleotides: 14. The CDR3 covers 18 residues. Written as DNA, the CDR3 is TGTGCCAGCAGCAGAGGGGGGTCCTGGGGACTAGCGGACAATGAGCAGTTCTTC. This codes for CASSRGGSWGLADNEQFF.

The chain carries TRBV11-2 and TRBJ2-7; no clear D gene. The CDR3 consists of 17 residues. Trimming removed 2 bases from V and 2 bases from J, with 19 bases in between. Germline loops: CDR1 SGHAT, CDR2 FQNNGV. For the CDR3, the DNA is TGTGCCAGCAGCTTAAGTTCACCGAATAACTTTGCCTACGAGCAGTACTTC. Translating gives CASSLSSPNNFAYEQYF.

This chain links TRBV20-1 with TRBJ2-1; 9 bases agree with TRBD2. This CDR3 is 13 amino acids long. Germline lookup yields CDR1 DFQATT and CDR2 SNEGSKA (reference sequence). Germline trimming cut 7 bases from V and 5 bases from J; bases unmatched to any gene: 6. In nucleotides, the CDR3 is TGCAGTGATCGTCTAGCGGGGAACAATGAGCAGTTCTTC. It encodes CSDRLAGNNEQFF.

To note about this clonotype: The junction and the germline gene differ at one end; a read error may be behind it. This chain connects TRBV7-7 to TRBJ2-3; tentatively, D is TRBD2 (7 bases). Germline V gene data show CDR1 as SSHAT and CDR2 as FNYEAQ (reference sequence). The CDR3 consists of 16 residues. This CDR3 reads CASSLGRGPDTDTQYF. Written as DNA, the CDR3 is TGTGCTAGCAGCTTGGGGCGGGGGCCAGACACAGATACGCAGTATTTT.

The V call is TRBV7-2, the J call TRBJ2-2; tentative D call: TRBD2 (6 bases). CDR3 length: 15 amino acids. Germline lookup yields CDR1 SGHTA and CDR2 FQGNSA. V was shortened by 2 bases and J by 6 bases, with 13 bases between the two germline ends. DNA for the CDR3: TGTGCCAGCAGCTTATGGAGTAGCGGCGCCGGGGAGCTGTTTTTT. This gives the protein CASSLWSSGAGELFF.

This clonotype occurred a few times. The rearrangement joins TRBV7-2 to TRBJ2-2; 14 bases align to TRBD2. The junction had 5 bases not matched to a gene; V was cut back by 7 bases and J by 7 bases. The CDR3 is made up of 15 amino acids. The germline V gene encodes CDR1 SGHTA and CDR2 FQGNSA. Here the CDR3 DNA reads TGTGCCAGCACCAGACTAGCGGGAGGGTACGGGGAGCTGTTTTTT. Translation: CASTRLAGGYGELFF.

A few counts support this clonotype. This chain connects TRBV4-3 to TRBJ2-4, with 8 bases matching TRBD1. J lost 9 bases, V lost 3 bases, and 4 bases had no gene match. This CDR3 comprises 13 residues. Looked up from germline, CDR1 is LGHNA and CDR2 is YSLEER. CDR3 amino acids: CASSQVGQGIQYF. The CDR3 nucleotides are TGCGCCAGCAGCCAGGTCGGACAGGGCATTCAGTACTTC.

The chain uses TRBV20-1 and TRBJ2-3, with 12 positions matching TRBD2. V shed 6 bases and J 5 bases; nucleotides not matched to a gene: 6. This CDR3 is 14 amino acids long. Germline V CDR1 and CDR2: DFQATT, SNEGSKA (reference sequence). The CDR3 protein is CSAIPGLAGDTQYF. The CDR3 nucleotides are TGCAGTGCAATACCGGGACTAGCGGGAGATACGCAGTATTTT.

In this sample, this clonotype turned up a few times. CDR3 residues: CASSAGPGNYEQYF. CDR3 bases: TGCGCCAGCAGCGCCGGACCGGGGAACTACGAGCAGTACTTC. The rearrangement joins TRBV5-1 to TRBJ2-7; the D gene is possibly TRBD2 (5 bases). Germline CDR1 is SGHRS and CDR2 is YFSETQ. V was trimmed by 4 bases and J by 3 bases, leaving 14 bases between them. The CDR3 loop spans 14 amino acids. The whole variable domain, filled in from reference TRBV5-1 and TRBJ2-7, reads KAGVTQTPRYLIKTRGQQVTLSCSPISGHRSVSWYQQTPGQGLQFLFEYFSETQRNKGNFPGRFSGRQFSNSRSEMNVSTLELGDSALYLCASSAGPGNYEQYFGPGTRLTVT.

The CDR3: CASSLAPGGYTF. CDR3 DNA sequence: TGTGCCAGCAGTTTGGCCCCTGGCGGCTACACCTTC. This chain uses TRBV12-3 or TRBV12-4 with TRBJ1-2; D gene ambiguous. Trimming left V 3 bases short and J 8 bases short, with 10 bases between. The CDR3 has 12 residues.

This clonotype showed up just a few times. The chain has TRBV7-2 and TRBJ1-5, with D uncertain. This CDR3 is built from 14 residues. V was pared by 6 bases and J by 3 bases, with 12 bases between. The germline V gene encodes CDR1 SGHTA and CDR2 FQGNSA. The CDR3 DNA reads TGTGCCAGCAGTTTAACGGGTCTCAATCAGCCCCAGCATTTT. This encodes CASSLTGLNQPQHF.